The sequence of this TCR beta chain was determined in a study of T cell repertoires in cytomegalovirus infection. General study points: The ex vivo response was dominated by HLA-C-restricted CMV-specific TCR beta clonotypes.

This clonotype was recorded many times. Antigen specificity is unknown. CDR1 SEHNR and CDR2 FQNEAQ come from the germline V gene (reference sequence). The CDR3 runs to 11 residues. V was cut by 6 bases and J by 9 bases, with 9 bases left in between. TCRdb re-called the reads through MiXCR, storing one row per CDR3 protein. The data show approximately 110,000 distinct CDR3 sequences, about 9.5% seen once. This TCR came from a human donor in good health (CMV status not recorded). Some clones in this sample may be carry-over from other donors' samples. The sequencing input was PBMCs, sequenced either directly or after in vitro stimulation (not recorded which). The rearrangement links TRBV7-9 to TRBJ2-1, with D unresolved. The CDR3 nucleotides are TGTGCCAGCAGTCGACTCCCTGAGCAGTTCTTC. It is translated as CASSRLPEQFF.